The text below deals with one T cell receptor beta chain. What it recognizes is unknown. With 8 bases clipped from V and 14 bases from J, the junction kept 11 bases outside the gene matches. Germline V lookup: CDR1 SGHVS, CDR2 FNYEAQ. The CDR3 is made up of 11 amino acids. This record comes from a study of cytomegalovirus exposure and HLA in healthy donors. Study results and limitations: Reportedly, a later analysis found an Asian-associated ancestry cluster had fewer N-insertions than the approximately 700-donor mean. Common viral pathogens were later found to be apparently linked to several of the most significant clusters. Accurate predictions that matched the HLA-A and HLA-B alleles of most subjects were reportedly made from TCR beta sequences.

Primers included in the PCR were 60 Vbeta and 13 Jbeta primers. Here immunoSEQ multiplex PCR was the method, and the copy in TCRdb shows in-frame clones only, minus some. The table records 100,000 or so clones, about 83% of them present only once. This sequence originates from a young man in good health and CMV-seronegative. The sequencing sample was made of PBMCs. V and J are TRBV7-6 and TRBJ1-1; 7 bases are a match to TRBD1. In DNA form, the CDR3 reads TGTGCCAGCGGCCTAGGGGGCGCAGGGTTCTTT. Translated: CASGLGGAGFF.